What follows is one T cell receptor beta chain and its context. Its target is unknown. The data stem from a study of T-cell reconstitution after alpha-beta-depleted transplantation in children. Study-wide results and limits: Several hundred expanded graft clones reportedly were the source of alpha-beta T cells about two months after transplant. T-cell counts and diversity at one year post-transplant came mainly from newly produced T cells. Elevated TCRbeta diversity at day 60 was traced, in some patients, to surviving recipient T cells and thymic progenitors.

A library of TCRbeta sequences, prepared with unique molecular identifiers, was generated. Using its own MiXCR run on the PCR reads, TCRdb lists one record per CDR3 protein. The sample records about 830,000 distinct CDR3 sequences, approximately 15% being singletons. CDR1 and CDR2 from the germline V gene are SGHTA and FQGNSA. This CDR3 region has 13 residues. The ends were cut back, 3 bases at V and 5 bases at J, with 8 bases in the middle. The TCR was taken from a male patient younger than 18 who had a stem cell transplant for acute lymphoblastic leukemia, so the T cells may come from the graft donor. The rearrangement uses TRBV7-2 and TRBJ2-1; D gene uncertain. Specimen: PBMCs, mostly from graft donor cells, collected 360 days after TCRalphabeta/CD19-depleted stem cell transplant. The CDR3 region has the DNA TGTGCCAGCAGCTTCCTTGGCCACAATGAGCAGTTCTTC. Translation gives CASSFLGHNEQFF.